A selection of T cell receptor beta chains follows, all from one sample in a study of T cell repertoires in cytomegalovirus infection. TCRdb itself ran the reads through MiXCR, one entry per CDR3 protein. In the table there are roughly 240,000 distinct CDR3 sequences, 6% to 8% of which are singletons. The sequencing input was PBMCs. These receptors all come from a human donor in good health (CMV status not recorded). Some clones in this sample may be carry-over from other donors' samples. CDR3s include the opening cysteine and the closing phenylalanine or tryptophan. D genes are given only for firm matches. Where a row states a size, it is once, few, many or the class of an expanded clone; other rows omit it.

d_call | clone_size | j_call | v_call | cdr3_aa | cdr3_nt
NA | many | TRBJ1-5 | TRBV5-5 | CASSLVTNDQPQHF | TGTGCCAGCAGCTTGGTGACAAACGATCAGCCCCAGCATTTT
TRBD1 | NA | TRBJ1-4 | TRBV20-1 | CSARNPGQGGEKLFF | TGCAGTGCTAGAAACCCGGGACAGGGAGGTGAAAAACTGTTTTTT
TRBD1 | many | TRBJ2-1 | TRBV12-3/TRBV12-4 | CASSVQGYEQFF | TGTGCCAGCAGTGTACAGGGGTATGAGCAGTTCTTC
TRBD1 | many | TRBJ1-1 | TRBV20-1 | CSARGTVGEAFF | TGCAGTGCTAGGGGGACAGTCGGTGAAGCTTTCTTT
TRBD2 | many | TRBJ2-1 | TRBV5-5 | CASSLVPGSGLAGASYNEQFF | TGTGCCAGCAGCTTGGTCCCGGGTTCAGGGCTAGCGGGGGCCTCCTACAATGAGCAGTTCTTC
TRBD2 | many | TRBJ2-7 | TRBV6-5 | CASSYSLAGGFEQYF | TGTGCCAGCAGTTACTCACTAGCGGGGGGGTTCGAGCAGTACTTC
NA | many | TRBJ2-6 | TRBV5-1 | CASSQLSSGANVLTF | TGCGCCAGCAGCCAACTCTCGTCTGGGGCCAACGTCCTGACTTTC
NA | many | TRBJ2-1 | TRBV7-9 | CASSLGAGFNEQFF | TGTGCCAGCAGCTTGGGGGCAGGGTTCAATGAGCAGTTCTTC
TRBD2 | many | TRBJ2-5 | TRBV10-3 | CATGGETQYF | TGTGCCACGGGGGGAGAGACCCAGTACTTC
NA | many | TRBJ1-5 | TRBV12-3/TRBV12-4 | CASRTGVGNQPQHF | TGTGCCAGCAGGACAGGAGTGGGCAATCAGCCCCAGCATTTT
NA | many | TRBJ2-3 | TRBV7-9 | CASRLSTDTQYF | TGTGCCAGCAGACTTAGCACAGATACGCAGTATTTT
NA | many | TRBJ2-1 | TRBV11-2 | CASSEKLAGLQLASYNEQFF | TGTGCCAGCAGCGAGAAGCTCGCGGGGCTCCAACTCGCCTCCTACAATGAGCAGTTCTTC
NA | many | TRBJ2-3 | TRBV7-7 | CASSLGYEDTQYF | TGTGCCAGCAGCTTAGGCTATGAAGATACGCAGTATTTT
TRBD1 | many | TRBJ1-6 | TRBV12-3/TRBV12-4 | CASSLGQGYYNSPLHF | TGTGCCAGCAGTTTAGGACAGGGGTACTATAATTCACCCCTCCACTTT
NA | many | TRBJ2-3 | TRBV5-1 | CASSSPPGLKADTQYF | TGCGCCAGCAGCTCGCCTCCGGGACTGAAGGCAGATACGCAGTATTTT
NA | many | TRBJ1-3 | TRBV28 | CASSLYEGGESTIYF | TGTGCCAGCAGTTTATACGAGGGGGGGGAGAGCACCATATATTTT
NA | NA | TRBJ1-5 | TRBV5-4 | CASSLGQGVDQPQHF | TGTGCCAGCAGCTTGGGGCAGGGAGTGGATCAGCCCCAGCATTTT
NA | many | TRBJ2-1 | TRBV11-2 | CASSLDSREFF | TGTGCCAGCAGCTTAGATTCTCGTGAGTTCTTC
TRBD1 | many | TRBJ2-1 | TRBV12-3/TRBV12-4 | CASSPDGTGFSEQFF | TGTGCCAGCAGTCCCGACGGGACAGGGTTCAGTGAGCAGTTCTTC
TRBD1 | many | TRBJ2-7 | TRBV14 | CASSPDSGQGADEQYF | TGTGCCAGCAGCCCCGATTCCGGACAGGGGGCCGACGAGCAGTACTTC
NA | many | TRBJ1-5 | TRBV7-2 | CASSLGRVGATQPQHF | TGTGCCAGCAGCTTGGGGCGGGTGGGGGCAACACAGCCCCAGCATTTT
NA | many | TRBJ2-3 | TRBV2 | CASIDRPDTQYF | TGTGCCAGCATTGACCGTCCAGATACGCAGTATTTT
NA | many | TRBJ2-1 | TRBV19 | CASSIENRYNEQFF | TGTGCCAGTAGTATAGAAAACAGGTACAATGAGCAGTTCTTC
NA | NA | TRBJ1-2 | TRBV5-1 | CASSLEPTYYGYTF | TGCGCCAGCAGCTTGGAACCAACTTACTATGGCTACACCTTC
TRBD2 | many | TRBJ2-3 | TRBV5-1 | CASSQREPPDTQYF | TGCGCCAGCAGCCAGCGGGAACCCCCCGATACGCAGTATTTT